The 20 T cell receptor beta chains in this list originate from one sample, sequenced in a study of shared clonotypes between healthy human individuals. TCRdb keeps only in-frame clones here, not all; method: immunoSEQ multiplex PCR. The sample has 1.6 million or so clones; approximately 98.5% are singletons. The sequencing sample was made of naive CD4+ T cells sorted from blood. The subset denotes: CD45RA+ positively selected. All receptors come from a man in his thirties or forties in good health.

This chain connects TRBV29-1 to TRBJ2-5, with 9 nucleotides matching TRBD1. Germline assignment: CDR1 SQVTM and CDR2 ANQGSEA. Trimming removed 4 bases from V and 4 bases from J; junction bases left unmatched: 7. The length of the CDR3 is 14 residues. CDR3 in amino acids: CSVVPRTGAETQYF. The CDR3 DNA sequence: TGCAGCGTTGTACCCCGGACAGGGGCAGAGACCCAGTACTTC.

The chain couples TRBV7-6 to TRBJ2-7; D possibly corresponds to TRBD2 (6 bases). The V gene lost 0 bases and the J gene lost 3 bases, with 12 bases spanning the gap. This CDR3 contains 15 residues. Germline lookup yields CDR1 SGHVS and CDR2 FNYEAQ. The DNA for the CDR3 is TGTGCCAGCAGCTTAGCGTCGGGGGAAGACTACGAGCAGTACTTC. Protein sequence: CASSLASGEDYEQYF.

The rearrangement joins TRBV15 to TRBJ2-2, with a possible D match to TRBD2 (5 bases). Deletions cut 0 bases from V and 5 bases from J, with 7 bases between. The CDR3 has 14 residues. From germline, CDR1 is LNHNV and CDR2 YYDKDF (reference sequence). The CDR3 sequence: CATSRDRETGELFF. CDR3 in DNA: TGTGCCACCAGCAGAGACCGGGAAACCGGGGAGCTGTTTTTT.

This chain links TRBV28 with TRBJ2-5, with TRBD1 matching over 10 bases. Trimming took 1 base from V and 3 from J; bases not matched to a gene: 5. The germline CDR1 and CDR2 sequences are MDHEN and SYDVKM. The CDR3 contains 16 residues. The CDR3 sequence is CASSLFTGTGEETQYF. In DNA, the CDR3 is TGTGCCAGCAGTTTATTCACCGGGACAGGGGAAGAGACCCAGTACTTC.

The CDR3 spells CASSELAGDRTDTQYF. The DNA for the CDR3 is TGTGCCAGCAGTGAACTAGCGGGAGACCGCACAGATACGCAGTATTTT. The chain is built from TRBV6-1 and TRBJ2-3, with TRBD2 matching 10 bases. CDR1 and CDR2 (germline): MNHNS, SASEGT. The trim removed 2 bases at V and 1 base at J, leaving 3 bases unmatched. The CDR3 contains 16 residues.

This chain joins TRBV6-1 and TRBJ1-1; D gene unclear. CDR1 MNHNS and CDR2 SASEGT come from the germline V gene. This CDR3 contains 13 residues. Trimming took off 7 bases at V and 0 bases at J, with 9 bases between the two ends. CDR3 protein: CASNRELNTEAFF. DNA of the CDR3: TGTGCCAGCAACCGGGAGTTGAACACTGAAGCTTTCTTT.

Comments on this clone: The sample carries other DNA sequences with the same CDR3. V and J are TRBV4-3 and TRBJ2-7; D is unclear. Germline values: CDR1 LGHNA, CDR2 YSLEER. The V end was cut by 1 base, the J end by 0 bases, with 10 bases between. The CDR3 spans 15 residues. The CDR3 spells CASSQAPSGSYEQYF. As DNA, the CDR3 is TGCGCCAGCAGCCAAGCCCCATCTGGCTCCTACGAGCAGTACTTC.

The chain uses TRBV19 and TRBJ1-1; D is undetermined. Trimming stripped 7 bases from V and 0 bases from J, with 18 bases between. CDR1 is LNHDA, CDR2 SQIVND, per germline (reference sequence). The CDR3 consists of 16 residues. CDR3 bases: TGTGCCAGTACTATGCATATGGGTTTCATGAACACTGAAGCTTTCTTT. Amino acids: CASTMHMGFMNTEAFF.

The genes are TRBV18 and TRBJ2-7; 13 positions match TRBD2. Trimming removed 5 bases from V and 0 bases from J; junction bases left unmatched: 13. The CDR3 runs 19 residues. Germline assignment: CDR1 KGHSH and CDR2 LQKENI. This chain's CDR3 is CASSTGTSGTMGISYEQYF. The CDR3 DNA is TGTGCCAGCTCAACCGGGACTAGCGGGACCATGGGGATCTCCTACGAGCAGTACTTC.

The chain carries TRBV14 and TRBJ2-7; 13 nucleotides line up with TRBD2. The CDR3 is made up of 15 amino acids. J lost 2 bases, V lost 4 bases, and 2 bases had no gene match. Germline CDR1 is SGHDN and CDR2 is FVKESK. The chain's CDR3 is CASSPTSGGTYEQYF. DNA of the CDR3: TGTGCCAGCAGCCCGACTAGCGGGGGGACCTACGAGCAGTACTTC.

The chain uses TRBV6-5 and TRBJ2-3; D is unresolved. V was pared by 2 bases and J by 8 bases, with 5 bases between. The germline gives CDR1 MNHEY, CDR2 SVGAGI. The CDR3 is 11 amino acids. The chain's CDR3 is CASSYPGTQYF. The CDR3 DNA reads TGTGCCAGCAGTTACCCTGGTACGCAGTATTTT.

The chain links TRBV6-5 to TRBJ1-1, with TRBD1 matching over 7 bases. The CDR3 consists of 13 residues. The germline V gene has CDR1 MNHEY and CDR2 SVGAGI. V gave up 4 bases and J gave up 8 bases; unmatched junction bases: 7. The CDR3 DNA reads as TGTGCCAGCAGTTCTACAGGGGCGCGGGAAGCTTTCTTT. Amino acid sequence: CASSSTGAREAFF.

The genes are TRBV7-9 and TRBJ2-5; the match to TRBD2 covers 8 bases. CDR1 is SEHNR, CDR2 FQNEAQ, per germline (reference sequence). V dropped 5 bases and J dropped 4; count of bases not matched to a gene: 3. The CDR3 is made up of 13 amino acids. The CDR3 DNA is TGTGCCAGCAGCCCGGGACTAGTAGAGACCCAGTACTTC. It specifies CASSPGLVETQYF.

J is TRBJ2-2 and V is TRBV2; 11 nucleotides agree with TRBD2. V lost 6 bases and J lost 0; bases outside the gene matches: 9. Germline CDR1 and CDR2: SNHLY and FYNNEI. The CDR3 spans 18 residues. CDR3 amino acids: CASREIAGGATNTGELFF. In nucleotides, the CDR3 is TGTGCCAGCAGGGAGATAGCGGGAGGGGCCACGAACACCGGGGAGCTGTTTTTT.

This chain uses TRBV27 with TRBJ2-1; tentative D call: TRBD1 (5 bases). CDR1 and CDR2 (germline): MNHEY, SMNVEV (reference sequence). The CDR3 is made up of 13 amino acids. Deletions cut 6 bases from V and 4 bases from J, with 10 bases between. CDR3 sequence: CASRRDSYNEQFF. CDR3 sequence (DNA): TGTGCCAGCAGACGTGACAGTTACAATGAGCAGTTCTTC.

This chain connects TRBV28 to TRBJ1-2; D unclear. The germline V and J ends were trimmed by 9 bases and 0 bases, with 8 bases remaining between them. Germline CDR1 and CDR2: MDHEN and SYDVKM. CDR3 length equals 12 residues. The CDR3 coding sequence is TGTGCCAGTTTCGGAGCTAACTATGGCTACACCTTC. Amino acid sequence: CASFGANYGYTF.

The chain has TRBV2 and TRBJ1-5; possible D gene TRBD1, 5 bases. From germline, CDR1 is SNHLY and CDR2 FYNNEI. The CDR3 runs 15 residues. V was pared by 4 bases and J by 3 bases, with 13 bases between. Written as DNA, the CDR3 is TGTGCCAGCAGTGTTGGGGCGACGCTCAATCAGCCCCAGCATTTT. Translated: CASSVGATLNQPQHF.

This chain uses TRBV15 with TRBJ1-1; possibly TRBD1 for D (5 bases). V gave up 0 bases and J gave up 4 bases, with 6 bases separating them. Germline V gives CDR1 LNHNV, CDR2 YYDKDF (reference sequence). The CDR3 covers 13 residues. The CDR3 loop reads CATSRDGTTEAFF. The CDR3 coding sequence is TGTGCCACCAGCAGAGACGGGACCACTGAAGCTTTCTTT.

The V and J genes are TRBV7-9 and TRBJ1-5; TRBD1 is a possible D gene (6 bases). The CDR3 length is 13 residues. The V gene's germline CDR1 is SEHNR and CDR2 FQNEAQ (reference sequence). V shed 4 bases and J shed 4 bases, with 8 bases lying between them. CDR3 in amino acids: CASSSGQNQPQHF. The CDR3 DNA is TGTGCCAGCAGCTCCGGACAGAATCAGCCCCAGCATTTT.

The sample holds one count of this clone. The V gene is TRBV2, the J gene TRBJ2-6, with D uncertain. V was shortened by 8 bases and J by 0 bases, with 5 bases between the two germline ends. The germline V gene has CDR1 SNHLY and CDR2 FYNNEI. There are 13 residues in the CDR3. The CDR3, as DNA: TGTGCCAGCCAATCCTCTGGGGCCAACGTCCTGACTTTC. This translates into CASQSSGANVLTF.